The clone carrying this T cell receptor beta chain appeared a few times. Its antigen is unknown. cDNA libraries for TCR beta contained unique molecular identifiers. TCRdb re-derived calls from the PCR reads in MiXCR, one entry per CDR3 protein. In the table there are roughly 800,000 distinct CDR3 sequences, around 50% of which are singletons. Trimming took 0 bases from V and 6 from J, leaving 11 bases between them. The CDR3 contains 14 residues. Germline-derived CDR1 and CDR2 are SGHRS and YFSETQ. The entry originates in a study of post-analysis software for immune sequencing data. Broader study findings: Patients had higher frequencies than controls of five TRBV segments, including TRBV5-6, TRBV5-1 and TRBV20-1.

The J gene is TRBJ2-3, the V gene TRBV5-1; tentatively, D is TRBD2 (5 bases). The TCR was taken from a girl between 10 and 17 years old with multiple sclerosis. Specimen: blood. Here the CDR3 reads CASSLGYGKDTQYF. CDR3 DNA: TGCGCCAGCAGCTTGGGATACGGGAAGGATACGCAGTATTTT.